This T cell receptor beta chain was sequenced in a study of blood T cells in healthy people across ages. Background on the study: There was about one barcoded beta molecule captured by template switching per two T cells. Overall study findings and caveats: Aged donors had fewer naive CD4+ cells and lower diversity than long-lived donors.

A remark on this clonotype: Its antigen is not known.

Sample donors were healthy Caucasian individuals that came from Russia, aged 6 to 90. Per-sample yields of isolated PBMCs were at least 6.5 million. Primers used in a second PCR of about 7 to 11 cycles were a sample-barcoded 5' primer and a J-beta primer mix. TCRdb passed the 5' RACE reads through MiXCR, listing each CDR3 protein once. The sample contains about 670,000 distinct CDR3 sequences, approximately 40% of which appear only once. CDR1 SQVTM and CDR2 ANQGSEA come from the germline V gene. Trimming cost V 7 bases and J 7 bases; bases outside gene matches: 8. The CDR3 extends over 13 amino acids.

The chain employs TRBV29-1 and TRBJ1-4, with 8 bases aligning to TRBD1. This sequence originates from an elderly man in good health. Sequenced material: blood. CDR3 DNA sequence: TGCAGCGCCGAGGACAGGGAGAGTGAAAAACTGTTTTTT. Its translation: CSAEDRESEKLFF.